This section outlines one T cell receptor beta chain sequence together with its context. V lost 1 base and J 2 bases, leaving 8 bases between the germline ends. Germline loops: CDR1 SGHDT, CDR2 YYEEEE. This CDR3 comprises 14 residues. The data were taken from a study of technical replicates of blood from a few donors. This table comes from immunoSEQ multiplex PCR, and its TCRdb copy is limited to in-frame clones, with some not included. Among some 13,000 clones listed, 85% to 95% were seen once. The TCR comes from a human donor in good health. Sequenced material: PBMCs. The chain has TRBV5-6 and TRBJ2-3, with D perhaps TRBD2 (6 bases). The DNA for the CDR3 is TGTGCCAGCAGCTTGCAGGACTACACAGATACGCAGTATTTT. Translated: CASSLQDYTDTQYF.